This TCR beta chain came from a study of control samples from healthy donors and cancer patients. Method: immunoSEQ multiplex PCR; TCRdb's copy keeps in-frame clones and lacks some. The sample comprises over 150,000 clones, approximately 94% of which are singletons, and around 15% rests with the top ten. The germline CDR1 and CDR2 sequences are SGHRS and YFSETQ. This CDR3 contains 15 residues. V was pared by 0 bases and J by 0 bases, with 8 bases between. In its sample, this clone was seen once. The sequence came from a man in his sixties with colorectal cancer. Material: PBMCs. The V gene is TRBV5-1, the J gene TRBJ2-3; unclear D gene. The CDR3 here is CASSLGQSSTDTQYF. Written as DNA, the CDR3 is TGCGCCAGCAGCTTGGGCCAGTCTAGCACAGATACGCAGTATTTT.